The clone carrying this T cell receptor (beta chain) was seen many times. This sample was taken from a study of blood T cells in healthy people across ages. The length of the CDR3 is 14 residues. CDR1 SGHRS and CDR2 YFSETQ come from the germline V gene. Trimming cost V 0 bases and J 5 bases, with 11 bases left between them. The use of a sample-barcoded 5' primer and a J-beta primer mix characterized a second PCR of roughly 6 to 11 cycles. MiXCR, applied by TCRdb to the 5' RACE reads, yields one record per CDR3 protein. The repertoire holds more than 900,000 distinct CDR3 sequences, with just under 30% as singletons. These same records also appear under a second study, on T cells of mothers and their children. That investigation notes: Mothers gave over 8.5 million TCR beta CDR3 reads each, and children several million each.

This TCR came from a woman between 40 and 50 years old in good health. This chain joins TRBV5-1 and TRBJ1-2; no clear D. The source material was blood. In DNA form, the CDR3 reads TGCGCCAGCAGCTTGGAACCCGACTCTTATGGCTACACCTTC. The encoded protein is CASSLEPDSYGYTF.